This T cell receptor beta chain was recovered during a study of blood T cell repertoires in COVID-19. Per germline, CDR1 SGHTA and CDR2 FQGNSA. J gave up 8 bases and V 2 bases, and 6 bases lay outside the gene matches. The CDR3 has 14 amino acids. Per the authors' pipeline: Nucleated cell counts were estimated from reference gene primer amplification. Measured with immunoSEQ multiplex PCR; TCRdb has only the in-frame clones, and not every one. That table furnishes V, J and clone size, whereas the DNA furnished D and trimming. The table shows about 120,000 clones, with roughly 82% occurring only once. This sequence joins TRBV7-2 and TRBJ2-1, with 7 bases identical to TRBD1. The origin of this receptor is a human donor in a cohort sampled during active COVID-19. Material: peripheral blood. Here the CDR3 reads CASSLSTGLDEQFF. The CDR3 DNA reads TGTGCCAGCAGCTTATCGACAGGGTTGGATGAGCAGTTCTTC.